These T cell receptor beta chains were read from a single sample in a study of vaccination and CD4 T cells after COVID-19. Their cognate antigens are unknown. TCRdb ran MiXCR on the PCR reads and lists one entry per CDR3 protein. The sample includes fewer than 10,000 distinct CDR3 sequences, 30% to 40% of them seen just once. The sequenced sample consisted of CD4+ T cells from blood, cultured in vitro. The receptors stem from a human donor in good health. Each CDR3 is given without its conserved first and last residue.

V | CDR3
TRBV20-1 | SASADFWAVTEAF
TRBV5-1 | ASRGGLPETQY
TRBV27 | ASRSSGTGTYEQY
TRBV7-8 | ASSPGTEGGYQPQH
TRBV7-9 | ASSLGPGGYT
TRBV6-1 | AIKEGRRNTGELF
TRBV5-6 | ASRSRQGFDYEQY
TRBV24-1 | ATSENRVSSYNSPLH
TRBV19 | ASSILGSITGELF
TRBV6-2/TRBV6-3 | ASSRIARGTAAQEPQH
TRBV7-9 | ASSPIKKGRSEAF
TRBV28 | ASSVPLGGGEKLF
TRBV20-1 | SARDLAGGQYNEQF
TRBV6-5 | ASSYSGVPEAF
TRBV20-1 | SARDLTGGNNGYT
TRBV11-3 | ASSSYRVTDGELF
TRBV18 | ASSSQGYNEQF
TRBV20-1 | SARFNPLNSPLH
TRBV6-4 | ASSQGETDTQY
TRBV6-2/TRBV6-3 | ASKDPHSNSPLH
TRBV2 | ASTDSYEQY
TRBV7-9 | ASSLDNLPYNEQF
TRBV6-5 | ASSSHGQGRLEAF
TRBV9 | ASSVDPRGVKEIQY
TRBV19 | ASSIDQGAGTEAF
TRBV7-8 | ASSPSGQQETQY
TRBV30 | AWSVWGSKKYTEAF
TRBV6-1 | ASSLLAVYQETQY
TRBV19 | ASSEDRAAEAF
TRBV7-8 | ASSLGQGLNSPLH
TRBV10-3 | AISEIGGADTQY
TRBV19 | ASRMTSLSYNEQF
TRBV7-8 | ASSLRREAGGELF
TRBV5-1 | ASSRRPMTDTQY
TRBV20-1 | SATRALADTQY